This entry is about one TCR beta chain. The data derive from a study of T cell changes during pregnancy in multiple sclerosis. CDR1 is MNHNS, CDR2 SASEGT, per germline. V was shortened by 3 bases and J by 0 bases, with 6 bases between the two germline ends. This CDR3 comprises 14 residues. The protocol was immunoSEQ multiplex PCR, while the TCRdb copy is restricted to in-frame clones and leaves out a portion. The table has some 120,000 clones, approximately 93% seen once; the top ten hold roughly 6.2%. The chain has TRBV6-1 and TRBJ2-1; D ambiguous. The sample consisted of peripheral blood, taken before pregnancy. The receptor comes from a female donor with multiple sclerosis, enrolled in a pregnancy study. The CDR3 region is CASSELSSYNEQFF. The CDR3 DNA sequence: TGTGCCAGCAGTGAGCTGAGCTCCTACAATGAGCAGTTCTTC.